These 5 T cell receptor beta chains came from one sample sequenced in a study of T cell changes during pregnancy in multiple sclerosis. Using immunoSEQ multiplex PCR, the repertoire was profiled, and TCRdb retains in-frame clones only, with some absent. This table holds roughly 45,000 clones, about 88% found once. The source material was CD4+ T cells from peripheral blood mononuclear cells, sampled in the second trimester of pregnancy. The origin of the receptors is a female donor with multiple sclerosis, enrolled in a pregnancy study.

This clone was counted a single time. V is TRBV11-2 and J is TRBJ2-1, with D possibly matching TRBD2 (6 bases). CDR1 SGHAT and CDR2 FQNNGV come from the germline V gene. V was trimmed by 7 bases and J by 6 bases, leaving 16 bases between them. The CDR3 is 14 residues long. Here the CDR3 reads CASIADLPTNEQFF. The DNA for the CDR3 is TGTGCCAGCATAGCGGACCTTCCAACCAATGAGCAGTTCTTC.

The chain employs TRBV9 and TRBJ2-1; 8 bases line up with TRBD2. Germline lookup yields CDR1 SGDLS and CDR2 YYNGEE. This CDR3 has 16 residues. With V trimmed by 4 bases and J by 6 bases, 12 bases remained unmatched. CDR3 nucleotide sequence: TGTGCCAGCAGCCTCACCCTTGGACTAGCTGGCAATGAGCAGTTCTTC. It specifies CASSLTLGLAGNEQFF.

The table lists this clone with a count of one. The DNA of the CDR3 is TGTGCCAGCGGCAGGGGCATATCCTACGAGCAGTACTTC. It encodes CASGRGISYEQYF. This sequence joins TRBV6-6 and TRBJ2-7; the D gene is possibly TRBD1 (6 bases). Germline V gene lookup returns CDR1 MNHNY and CDR2 SVGAGI (reference sequence). This CDR3 contains 13 residues. Trimming took off 8 bases at V and 1 base at J, with 12 bases between the two ends.

This chain joins TRBV19 and TRBJ2-7, with 9 bases lining up with TRBD2. The CDR3 totals 15 residues. Germline V gene lookup returns CDR1 LNHDA and CDR2 SQIVND (reference sequence). V gave up 2 bases and J gave up 2 bases; unmatched junction bases: 4. CDR3 in amino acids: CASSITSGPTYEQYF. CDR3 bases: TGTGCCAGTAGTATAACTAGCGGGCCCACCTACGAGCAGTACTTC.

This chain connects TRBV5-1 to TRBJ1-1; TRBD1 aligns across 9 bases. Per germline, CDR1 SGHRS and CDR2 YFSETQ. V lost 4 bases to trimming and J lost 1 base; unmatched junction nucleotides: 8. The CDR3 has 16 residues. The CDR3 here is CASSHRGTGKNTEAFF. In DNA form, the CDR3 reads TGCGCCAGCAGCCATCGTGGGACAGGGAAGAACACTGAAGCTTTCTTT.